Listed below are T cell receptor beta chains from one sample, sequenced in a study of shared clonotypes between healthy human individuals. Clones were read by immunoSEQ multiplex PCR, and TCRdb kept only the in-frame ones, dropping some. Of about 1.4 million clones listed, approximately 97% are singletons. Sequenced material: naive CD4+ T cells sorted from blood. These receptors were collected from a man aged 30 to 39 in good health. The CDR3 runs from the conserved cysteine through the conserved F or W. Each record gives: V gene, clone size, D gene, J gene, CDR3 DNA, CDR3 protein. The D gene is left open where the match is weak. Clone size is not always given. Where it is, it says once, few, many or a class for expanded clones.

v_call: TRBV18; clone_size: -; d_call: -; j_call: TRBJ1-1; cdr3_nt: TGTGCCAGCTCACCAGTGCTTAAAGGGACTGCTGAAGCTTTCTTT; cdr3_aa: CASSPVLKGTAEAFF
v_call: TRBV11-2; clone_size: -; d_call: TRBD1; j_call: TRBJ1-3; cdr3_nt: TGTGCCAGCAGCTTAGCTGCAGGGGGCGATGGAAACACCATATATTTT; cdr3_aa: CASSLAAGGDGNTIYF
v_call: TRBV27; clone_size: -; d_call: -; j_call: TRBJ1-5; cdr3_nt: TGTGCCAGCAGTTTATCGGGGGCGACATCCCAGCCCCAGCATTTT; cdr3_aa: CASSLSGATSQPQHF
v_call: TRBV19; clone_size: few; d_call: TRBD1; j_call: TRBJ1-5; cdr3_nt: TGTGCCAGTAAGGGACAGGACCTCTTTCAGCCCCAGCATTTT; cdr3_aa: CASKGQDLFQPQHF
v_call: TRBV7-2; clone_size: -; d_call: -; j_call: TRBJ2-5; cdr3_nt: TGTGCCAGCAGCTTAGCCGCTACGGAGACCCAGTACTTC; cdr3_aa: CASSLAATETQYF
v_call: TRBV5-1; clone_size: -; d_call: -; j_call: TRBJ2-2; cdr3_nt: TGCGCCAGCAGTTATACCGGGACATCGGACACCGGGGAGCTGTTTTTT; cdr3_aa: CASSYTGTSDTGELFF
v_call: TRBV12-5; clone_size: -; d_call: TRBD2; j_call: TRBJ2-1; cdr3_nt: TGTGCTAGTGGTTCCGCCCGGACTAGCGGGGATTACAATGAGCAGTTCTTC; cdr3_aa: CASGSARTSGDYNEQFF
v_call: TRBV5-4; clone_size: -; d_call: TRBD1; j_call: TRBJ2-1; cdr3_nt: TGTGCCAGCAGCTTGGGACGGGACAGAAGCGTCAATGAGCAGTTCTTC; cdr3_aa: CASSLGRDRSVNEQFF
v_call: TRBV18; clone_size: -; d_call: TRBD1; j_call: TRBJ1-4; cdr3_nt: TGTGCCAGCTCACCGGCGATCGCGGTGGGACAGTCTAATGAAAAACTGTTTTTT; cdr3_aa: CASSPAIAVGQSNEKLFF
v_call: TRBV4-3; clone_size: -; d_call: -; j_call: TRBJ2-1; cdr3_nt: TGCGCCAGCAGCCTCGGGACCTCAGCCTACAATGAGCAGTTCTTC; cdr3_aa: CASSLGTSAYNEQFF
v_call: TRBV11-2; clone_size: -; d_call: -; j_call: TRBJ2-1; cdr3_nt: TGTGCCAGCAGCTTAGGCAGGCAAGCGTACAATGAGCAGTTCTTC; cdr3_aa: CASSLGRQAYNEQFF
v_call: TRBV4-3; clone_size: -; d_call: -; j_call: TRBJ2-1; cdr3_nt: TGCGCCAGCAGCCGCGTGGGAGGTGACTCCCGTGGGAACAATGAGCAGTTCTTC; cdr3_aa: CASSRVGGDSRGNNEQFF
v_call: TRBV5-5; clone_size: -; d_call: -; j_call: TRBJ2-6; cdr3_nt: TGTGCCAGCAGCCCATTTTCGAGGTCAGACGGATCTGGGGCCAACGTCCTGACTTTC; cdr3_aa: CASSPFSRSDGSGANVLTF
v_call: TRBV19; clone_size: -; d_call: -; j_call: TRBJ2-1; cdr3_nt: TGTGCCAGTAGTATGGCTAGCGGGACAGGTGAGCAGTTCTTC; cdr3_aa: CASSMASGTGEQFF
v_call: TRBV6-5; clone_size: -; d_call: TRBD1; j_call: TRBJ1-5; cdr3_nt: TGTGCCAGCAGGGAACCGGGACAGATTCAGCCCCAGCATTTT; cdr3_aa: CASREPGQIQPQHF
v_call: TRBV9; clone_size: -; d_call: -; j_call: TRBJ2-2; cdr3_nt: TGTGCCAGCAGCCCATTGACAGCTACCGGGGAGCTGTTTTTT; cdr3_aa: CASSPLTATGELFF
v_call: TRBV18; clone_size: -; d_call: -; j_call: TRBJ2-2; cdr3_nt: TGTGCCAGCTCACGAATACAGGGAGAGAACACCGGGGAGCTGTTTTTT; cdr3_aa: CASSRIQGENTGELFF
v_call: TRBV6-5; clone_size: -; d_call: TRBD2; j_call: TRBJ2-5; cdr3_nt: TGTGCCAGCAGTTACTCGCGGGGGACGGAAGAGACCCAGTACTTC; cdr3_aa: CASSYSRGTEETQYF
v_call: TRBV15; clone_size: once; d_call: -; j_call: TRBJ1-2; cdr3_nt: TGTGCCACCAGCACGGCGACAGAAGCTTTCTATGGCTACACCTTC; cdr3_aa: CATSTATEAFYGYTF
v_call: TRBV5-6; clone_size: -; d_call: -; j_call: TRBJ2-7; cdr3_nt: TGTGCCAGCAGGTCGGTGAAGGGAGTGGGGGACGAGCAGTACTTC; cdr3_aa: CASRSVKGVGDEQYF
v_call: TRBV28; clone_size: -; d_call: TRBD2; j_call: TRBJ2-1; cdr3_nt: TGTGCCAGCAGTTTACTAGCGGGATTCAACAATGAGCAGTTCTTC; cdr3_aa: CASSLLAGFNNEQFF
v_call: TRBV18; clone_size: -; d_call: -; j_call: TRBJ2-7; cdr3_nt: TGTGCCAGCTCACCCAGTCGCGACGAGCAGTACTTC; cdr3_aa: CASSPSRDEQYF
v_call: TRBV10-3; clone_size: -; d_call: TRBD2; j_call: TRBJ2-7; cdr3_nt: TGTGCCATCAGCACCAATATAGGACTAGCGGGAGGGGTGGGCTTGCGCGAGCAGTACTTC; cdr3_aa: CAISTNIGLAGGVGLREQYF
v_call: TRBV18; clone_size: -; d_call: -; j_call: TRBJ2-1; cdr3_nt: TGTGCCAGCTCACCTTTACCAGGGGTGATATACAATGAGCAGTTCTTC; cdr3_aa: CASSPLPGVIYNEQFF
v_call: TRBV11-2; clone_size: -; d_call: TRBD1; j_call: TRBJ1-1; cdr3_nt: TGTGCCAGCAGCCCTATTCGCCCGACAGGGCCGGGCACTGAAGCTTTCTTT; cdr3_aa: CASSPIRPTGPGTEAFF
v_call: TRBV28; clone_size: -; d_call: -; j_call: TRBJ1-2; cdr3_nt: TGTGCCAGCAGTTCCTCCGGACGAGTCGCGGGGGGCTACACCTTC; cdr3_aa: CASSSSGRVAGGYTF
v_call: TRBV5-6; clone_size: -; d_call: -; j_call: TRBJ2-1; cdr3_nt: TGTGCCAGCAGTTATGACACAAGATACAATGAGCAGTTCTTC; cdr3_aa: CASSYDTRYNEQFF
v_call: TRBV7-2; clone_size: -; d_call: TRBD1; j_call: TRBJ2-5; cdr3_nt: TGTGCCAGCAGCCAACAGGGGTCGGGGACCCAGTACTTC; cdr3_aa: CASSQQGSGTQYF
v_call: TRBV5-1; clone_size: -; d_call: TRBD1; j_call: TRBJ2-1; cdr3_nt: TGCGCCAGCAGTGACAGGGGTAATATCAATGAGCAGTTCTTC; cdr3_aa: CASSDRGNINEQFF
v_call: TRBV9; clone_size: -; d_call: -; j_call: TRBJ2-3; cdr3_nt: TGTGCCAGCAGCGGGACAGAACGTTTTACAGATACGCAGTATTTT; cdr3_aa: CASSGTERFTDTQYF
v_call: TRBV11-2; clone_size: few; d_call: -; j_call: TRBJ1-4; cdr3_nt: TGTGCCAGCAGCAGCGGCCCGGCCGGGACTAATGAAAAACTGTTTTTT; cdr3_aa: CASSSGPAGTNEKLFF
v_call: TRBV7-3; clone_size: -; d_call: -; j_call: TRBJ2-1; cdr3_nt: TGTGCCAGCAGCCCGCCGGGAGCGGACAATGAGCAGTTCTTC; cdr3_aa: CASSPPGADNEQFF
v_call: TRBV5-1; clone_size: -; d_call: -; j_call: TRBJ2-7; cdr3_nt: TGCGCCAGCAGCCCGGTCGGGACGCCTGCCTACGAGCAGTACTTC; cdr3_aa: CASSPVGTPAYEQYF
v_call: TRBV5-1; clone_size: -; d_call: -; j_call: TRBJ2-7; cdr3_nt: TGCGCCAGCAGCTTGGGGGACTCCGCCTACGAGCAGTACTTC; cdr3_aa: CASSLGDSAYEQYF
v_call: TRBV28; clone_size: -; d_call: -; j_call: TRBJ2-7; cdr3_nt: TGTGCCAGCAGGGACAAGAGCTCCTACGAGCAGTACTTC; cdr3_aa: CASRDKSSYEQYF
v_call: TRBV7-3; clone_size: -; d_call: TRBD2; j_call: TRBJ2-2; cdr3_nt: TGTGCCAGCAGCCCCGTCGAGCTAGCGGGGGAAGGGATCGGGGAGCTGTTTTTT; cdr3_aa: CASSPVELAGEGIGELFF